This T cell receptor (beta chain) originates from a study of blood T cell repertoires in COVID-19 (dated by TCRdb to 2020 to 2022). Background on the whole study: Collaborator samples came from the United States, Italy and Spain and covered acute and convalescent phases of COVID-19. Nearly every sample came with metadata listing a de-identified subject ID, COVID-19 status, age in years and sex. Samples came from the ongoing ImmuneRACE study (first 160 participants) plus 1,254 subjects from 6 global collaborators. Subjects who had been exposed to COVID-19, were actively infected with it, or had recovered from it provided the deeply sampled blood TCRbeta repertoires that made up the dataset. Where HLA class I and class II types were available, the types were taken from metadata supplied by the sample provider, not from assay-based typing. A freely available public database, intended as a resource for researchers studying the immune response to SARS-CoV-2, is where the repertoires were released. The material from the prospective study consisted of cDNA or gDNA derived from T cells, B-cell-depleted T cells, or PBMCs.

Enrolling through a virtual design, the prospective study's participants ranged in age from roughly 18 to 89 years and lived across roughly 24 United States geographic areas. Cohort assignment in the prospective study relied on participant-reported clinical history from a screening survey and a study questionnaire. Recovered participants in ImmuneRACE Cohort 3 were defined as having two consecutive negative NP/OP PCR tests, clearance from a healthcare professional, or resolution of symptoms. Mobile phlebotomists in the prospective study collected whole blood, serum and a nasopharyngeal or oropharyngeal swab from every participant. Additional blood draws and questionnaires over an approximately two-month period could optionally be provided by prospective study participants. Blood samples from the prospective study were shipped frozen or at room temperature prior to DNA extraction. TCRbeta CDR3 regions were amplified from genomic DNA by means of the immunoSEQ Assay, a bias-controlled multiplex PCR. Per the original workflow: Within the assay, amplification of reference gene primers was used to estimate how many nucleated cells each sample contained. To quantify the absolute abundance of each unique TCRbeta CDR3 rearrangement, sequence reads were collapsed and filtered. For each sample, productive Simpson clonality was calculated as the square root of Simpson's diversity index over productive rearrangements. Drawn from immuneACCESS, this table holds only the in-frame rearrangements with V and J called that TCRdb kept. Clones are partly lost; checked studies trace under half to an unresolved V gene and leave the rest unexplained. The V and J calls and the clone size are those of that table, but D and trimming were determined from the DNA. Within this sample are about 250,000 clones, with about nine tenths of them counted one time only. The leading ten clones occupy under 3.5% of the sample.

Worth noting for this clone: The clone's antigen remains unknown. Base qualities were left out, and no much larger clone turns up one base away.

On the study overall, not on this receptor specifically: The amount of clinical and demographic metadata varied by source and participant and was provided uncurated.

This receptor was taken from a woman between 45 and 65 years old who had recovered from COVID-19. The sequenced sample consisted of PBMCs or T cells enriched from blood (not recorded which).

The DNA sequence is as follows: TGTGCCAGCAGCGTGGGGGGTAAGAATTATGGCTACACCTTC. It encodes CASSVGGKNYGYTF. The rearrangement combines TRBV9 with TRBJ1-2; the D gene is perhaps TRBD1, from 5 matching bases. Per the germline V gene, SGDLS is the CDR1 and YYNGEE is the CDR2. V is cut by 2 bases and J by 5 bases, and the space between the germline ends is 13 bases. Including the terminal cysteine and phenylalanine, the CDR3 comprises 14 residues. Solely the CDR3 DNA is kept, with 42 bases framed from the first base.